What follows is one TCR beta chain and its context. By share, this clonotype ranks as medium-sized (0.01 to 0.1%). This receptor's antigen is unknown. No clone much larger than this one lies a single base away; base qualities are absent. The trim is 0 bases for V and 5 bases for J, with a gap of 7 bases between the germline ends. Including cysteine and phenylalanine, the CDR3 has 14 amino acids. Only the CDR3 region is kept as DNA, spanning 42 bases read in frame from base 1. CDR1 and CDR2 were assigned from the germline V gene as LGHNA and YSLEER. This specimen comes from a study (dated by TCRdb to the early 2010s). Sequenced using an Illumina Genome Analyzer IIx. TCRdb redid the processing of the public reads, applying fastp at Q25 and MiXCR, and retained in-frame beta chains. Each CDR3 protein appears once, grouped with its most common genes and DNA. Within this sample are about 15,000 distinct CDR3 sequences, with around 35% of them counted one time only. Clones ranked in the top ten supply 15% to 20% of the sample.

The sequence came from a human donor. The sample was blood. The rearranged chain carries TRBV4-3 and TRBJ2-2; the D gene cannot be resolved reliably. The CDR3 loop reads CASSQDVGTGELFF. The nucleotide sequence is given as TGCGCCAGCAGCCAAGACGTAGGAACCGGGGAGCTGTTTTTT.